This T cell receptor beta chain was found in a study of vaccination effects on CD4 cells after COVID-19. Germline V gives CDR1 SGHTA, CDR2 FQGNSA. This CDR3 spans 13 amino acids. V gave up 8 bases and J gave up 5 bases; unmatched junction bases: 6. With respect to this clone: Its antigen is unknown.

Pools of viral peptides were used by the ViraFEST assay to expand antigen-specific CD4+ T cells ahead of sequencing. Following 10 days of culture, CD4+ T cells were isolated. Vaccinees lacked prior SARS-CoV-2 infection and tested negative for nucleocapsid antibodies. Repertoires were generated with immunoSEQ multiplex PCR, while TCRdb's copy carries only in-frame clones and drops some. The repertoire holds more than 40,000 clones, with 70% to 80% as singletons. This receptor was taken from a human donor who received a COVID-19 vaccine. This specimen consisted of CD4+ T cells from PBMCs cultured with SARS-CoV-2 spike peptides, obtained before COVID-19 vaccination. This chain connects TRBV7-2 to TRBJ2-4, with TRBD2 matching 7 bases. The CDR3 region has the DNA TGTGCCAGCGGCGACCGGGGGGAAAACATTCAGTACTTC. It is translated as CASGDRGENIQYF. The whole variable domain, filled in from reference TRBV7-2 and TRBJ2-4, reads GAGVSQSPSNKVTEKGKDVELRCDPISGHTALYWYRQSLGQGLEFLIYFQGNSAPDKSGLPSDRFSAERTGGSVSTLTIQRTQQEDSAVYLCASGDRGENIQYFGAGTRLSVL.